The clone carrying this T cell receptor beta chain was detected ten times or more. Its target is unknown. To make TCR beta libraries, researchers used iRepertoire HTBI primers and Arm-PCR of CDR3 regions. Original processing notes: Gene usage covered 62 TRBV and some 13 TRBJ segments. TCRdb called the multiplex PCR reads again in MiXCR, with one record for every CDR3 protein. The V and J calls were not made by the authors but by TCRdb's processing. This repertoire shows hundreds of thousands of distinct CDR3 sequences, around 21% found once; its top ten account for about 7.8%. This sample stems from a study of regulatory T cells in long-lasting Graves disease. Study conclusions and caveats: Analyses excluded thyroid tissue, covering peripheral blood alone. Persistent cases favored TRBV28, TRBJ1-2 and TRBJ2-5.

The time point: persistent/refractory GD, antithyroid drugs over 5 years with positive TRAb. The TCR library was made from RNA that had been extracted from PBMCs in TRIzol. Graves' disease diagnosis was established per American Thyroid Association guidelines. Germline-derived CDR1 and CDR2 are DFQATT and SNEGSKA (reference sequence). This CDR3 contains 12 residues. Trimming took off 0 bases at V and 4 bases at J, with 3 bases between the two ends. This TCR was recovered from a female donor with Graves disease. Sequences were derived from peripheral blood mononuclear cells (PBMCs), sampled when the disease was refractory, from a patient treated with antithyroid drugs. V usage is TRBV20-1 and J usage is TRBJ2-2; D ambiguous. CDR3 residues: CSARDPTGELFF. The CDR3 region has the DNA TGCAGTGCTAGAGATCCCACCGGGGAGCTGTTTTTT.